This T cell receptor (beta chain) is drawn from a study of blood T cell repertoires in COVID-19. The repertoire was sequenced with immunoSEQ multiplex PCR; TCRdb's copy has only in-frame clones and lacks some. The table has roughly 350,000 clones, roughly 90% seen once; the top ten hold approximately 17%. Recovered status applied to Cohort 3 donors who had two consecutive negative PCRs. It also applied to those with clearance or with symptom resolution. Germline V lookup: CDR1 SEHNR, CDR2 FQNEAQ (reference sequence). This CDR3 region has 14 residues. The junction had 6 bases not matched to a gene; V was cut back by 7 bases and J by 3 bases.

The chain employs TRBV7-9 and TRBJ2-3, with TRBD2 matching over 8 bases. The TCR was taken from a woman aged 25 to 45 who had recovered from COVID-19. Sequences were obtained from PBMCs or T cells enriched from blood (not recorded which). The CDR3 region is CASTPTGGTDTQYF. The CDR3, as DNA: TGTGCCAGCACCCCGACGGGGGGGACAGATACGCAGTATTTT.